These 13 T cell receptor beta chains were sequenced from one sample in a study of shared clonotypes between healthy human individuals. Libraries were prepared by immunoSEQ multiplex PCR; TCRdb keeps only in-frame clonotypes and omits some of them. The sample carries approximately 620,000 clones, approximately 97% recorded once. Sequenced sample: naive CD4+ T cells sorted from blood. Subset reported: CD45RA+ positively selected. The receptor source for this set is a woman aged 25 to 39 in good health.

The V and J genes are TRBV29-1 and TRBJ1-1; D not resolved. Germline V gives CDR1 SQVTM, CDR2 ANQGSEA. With 3 bases removed from V and 4 bases from J, the gap between germline ends came to 9 bases. This CDR3 has 12 amino acids. The DNA of the CDR3 is TGCAGCGTTGAGCGACCCGGCACTGAAGCTTTCTTT. It encodes CSVERPGTEAFF.

A word on this clone: The sample holds other DNA sequences that translate to the same CDR3. The rearrangement joins TRBV19 to TRBJ1-5; no definite D call. V was shortened by 1 base and J by 0 bases, with 7 bases between the two germline ends. The CDR3 sequence is 15 residues long. The germline gives CDR1 LNHDA, CDR2 SQIVND (reference sequence). The CDR3: CASSIGVNSNQPQHF. CDR3 bases: TGTGCCAGTAGTATAGGAGTGAATAGCAATCAGCCCCAGCATTTT.

The V and J genes are TRBV28 and TRBJ2-7, with D possibly matching TRBD2 (6 bases). Germline-derived CDR1 and CDR2 are MDHEN and SYDVKM. V was cut by 6 bases and J by 1 base, with 19 bases left in between. CDR3 length equals 16 residues. In DNA, the CDR3 is TGTGCCAGCAGCCCCGCTCAGGGCGGAGGGTCCTACGAGCAGTACTTC. This codes for CASSPAQGGGSYEQYF.

This clone was detected only once. V is TRBV5-1 and J is TRBJ1-1; D is possibly TRBD1 (5 bases). Per germline, CDR1 SGHRS and CDR2 YFSETQ. This CDR3 is built from 15 residues. The V and J ends lost 7 bases and 1 base respectively, with 17 bases between them. CDR3 DNA sequence: TGCGCCAGCTCTGACAGCAAAAGGGGGAACACTGAAGCTTTCTTT. Translating it yields CASSDSKRGNTEAFF.

This chain uses TRBV28 with TRBJ1-2; unclear D gene. In germline, CDR1 is MDHEN, CDR2 SYDVKM. The V gene lost 3 bases and the J gene lost 4 bases, with 12 bases spanning the gap. This CDR3 has 14 residues. The CDR3 reads CASSFAGRSYGYTF. As DNA, the CDR3 is TGTGCCAGCAGTTTCGCCGGACGAAGCTATGGCTACACCTTC.

This clone came up once. The chain carries TRBV7-9 and TRBJ1-4; D is uncertain. CDR3 size: 19 residues. Between the trimmed V and J ends, which lost 5 bases and 0 bases, there was a span of 22 bases. Germline V gene lookup returns CDR1 SEHNR and CDR2 FQNEAQ (reference sequence). The CDR3 reads CASSARGKNTASTNEKLFF. The CDR3 coding sequence is TGTGCCAGCAGCGCTCGAGGGAAGAATACAGCTTCAACTAATGAAAAACTGTTTTTT.

This sequence joins TRBV7-3 and TRBJ2-7, with TRBD2 as a possible D gene (6 bases). Germline V CDR1 and CDR2: SGHTA, FQGTGA. Trimming took off 0 bases at V and 3 bases at J, with 12 bases between the two ends. This CDR3 has 15 amino acids. The CDR3 spells CASSLTSGGNYEQYF. As DNA, the CDR3 is TGTGCCAGCAGCTTAACGTCTGGCGGGAACTACGAGCAGTACTTC.

This chain uses TRBV6-6 with TRBJ2-7, with D possibly TRBD1 on 6 matching bases. Germline values: CDR1 MNHNY, CDR2 SVGAGI (reference sequence). V gave up 4 bases and J gave up 3 bases, with 16 bases separating them. The CDR3 extends over 15 amino acids. Here the CDR3 reads CASSWGQSTNYEQYF. DNA of the CDR3: TGTGCCAGCAGTTGGGGACAAAGTACCAACTACGAGCAGTACTTC.

The chain couples TRBV19 to TRBJ2-2; 13 nucleotides align to TRBD2. In germline, CDR1 is LNHDA, CDR2 SQIVND (reference sequence). Unmatched junction bases numbered 2, after V lost 6 bases and J lost 1 base. The CDR3 contains 16 residues. CDR3 sequence (DNA): TGTGCCAGTAGGGGACTAGCGGGACTGAACACCGGGGAGCTGTTTTTT. Amino acid sequence: CASRGLAGLNTGELFF.

The chain is built from TRBV7-2 and TRBJ2-3; tentatively, D is TRBD1 (7 bases). In germline, CDR1 is SGHTA, CDR2 FQGNSA. CDR3 size: 16 residues. V lost 2 bases to trimming and J lost 12 bases, with 24 bases between them. CDR3: CASSLLARGARGYQYF. CDR3 nucleotide sequence: TGTGCCAGCAGCTTACTGGCCAGGGGGGCGCGGGGATACCAGTATTTT.

This chain connects TRBV5-6 to TRBJ1-5; D ambiguous. The length of the CDR3 is 13 residues. Trimming took off 2 bases at V and 4 bases at J, with 7 bases between the two ends. The germline gives CDR1 SGHDT, CDR2 YYEEEE. The CDR3 region has the DNA TGTGCCAGCAGCTTTCGGGCTAATCAGCCCCAGCATTTT. Protein sequence: CASSFRANQPQHF.

The chain has TRBV18 and TRBJ1-3; a possible D gene is TRBD1 (5 bases). The germline CDR1 and CDR2 sequences are KGHSH and LQKENI. V was pared by 0 bases and J by 9 bases, with 6 bases between. The CDR3 totals 12 residues. CDR3 protein: CASSPPDTTIYF. The DNA for the CDR3 is TGTGCCAGCTCACCACCGGACACCACCATATATTTT.

This clone was counted once. V and J are TRBV18 and TRBJ1-1, with D maybe TRBD1 (5 bases). The V gene's germline CDR1 is KGHSH and CDR2 LQKENI. This CDR3 is built from 16 residues. The ends were cut back, 0 bases at V and 6 bases at J, with 17 bases in the middle. The DNA of the CDR3 is TGTGCCAGCTCACCACCTGATCGTCCGACAGACCCTGAAGCTTTCTTT. This gives the protein CASSPPDRPTDPEAFF. Supplemented by reference TRBV18 and TRBJ1-1, the full variable domain reads NAGVMQNPRHLVRRRGQEARLRCSPMKGHSHVYWYRQLPEEGLKFMVYLQKENIIDESGMPKERFSAEFPKEGPSILRIQQVVRGDSAAYFCASSPPDRPTDPEAFFGQGTRLTVV.